These 25 T cell receptor beta chains share one sample of origin, sequenced in a study of blood T cell repertoires in COVID-19. Produced via immunoSEQ multiplex PCR; TCRdb's table is partial and in-frame only. In the table there are approximately 170,000 clones, roughly 84% of which are singletons. Sequences were obtained from peripheral blood. The receptors derive from a man in his 70s with active or convalescent COVID-19.

The chain uses TRBV5-5 and TRBJ2-7; D is undetermined. CDR1 is SGHKS and CDR2 is YYEKEE in the germline V gene (reference sequence). V was cut by 1 base and J by 7 bases, with 15 bases left in between. The CDR3 covers 14 residues. As DNA, the CDR3 is TGTGCCAGCAGCTTGAACCATGATATCGGGGAGCAGTACTTC. The encoded protein is CASSLNHDIGEQYF.

V usage is TRBV10-3 and J usage is TRBJ2-4; 10 nucleotides match TRBD1. Germline V gene lookup returns CDR1 ENHRY and CDR2 SYGVKD. This CDR3 comprises 14 residues. V trimming: 5 bases; J trimming: 6 bases; junction bases outside the gene matches: 4. In nucleotides, the CDR3 is TGTGCCATCAGTCCCCGGACAGGGGGAAACATTCAGTACTTC. Protein sequence: CAISPRTGGNIQYF.

This clone was observed once. The chain links TRBV5-8 to TRBJ1-4; TRBD1 matches at 7 bases. Germline trimming cut 3 bases from V and 4 bases from J; bases unmatched to any gene: 12. Per the germline V gene, CDR1 is SGHTS and CDR2 is YDEGEE. The CDR3 has 17 amino acids. CDR3 amino acids: CASSYLRPGQYNEKLFF. The CDR3 nucleotides are TGTGCCAGCAGCTACCTTCGCCCGGGACAGTATAATGAAAAACTGTTTTTT.

The chain combines TRBV5-8 with TRBJ2-6; D perhaps matches TRBD2 (5 bases). The germline CDR1 and CDR2 sequences are SGHTS and YDEGEE. CDR3 length: 17 residues. Trimming took off 1 base at V and 0 bases at J, with 11 bases between the two ends. CDR3 DNA sequence: TGTGCCAGCAGCTTGTTTGGTCGGGGCTCTGGGGCCAACGTCCTGACTTTC. Translating gives CASSLFGRGSGANVLTF.

This clone was seen a single time. V usage is TRBV28 and J usage is TRBJ1-1, with D unresolved. The CDR3 runs to 13 residues. CDR1 and CDR2 (germline): MDHEN, SYDVKM. The V gene lost 4 bases and the J gene lost 4 bases, with 10 bases spanning the gap. The CDR3 nucleotides are TGTGCCAGCAGTTCGACTCGAACCACTGAAGCTTTCTTT. This codes for CASSSTRTTEAFF.

This chain connects TRBV19 to TRBJ2-2; 7 nucleotides match TRBD2. Germline values: CDR1 LNHDA, CDR2 SQIVND (reference sequence). V was clipped by 6 bases and J by 5 bases; unmatched bases: 15. This CDR3 has 17 amino acids. The CDR3 bases are TGTGCCAGTAGCCCCGCATGGTTAGCGGGTCAGACCGGGGAGCTGTTTTTT. It encodes CASSPAWLAGQTGELFF.

This clone was recorded a few times. V gene TRBV13 combines with J gene TRBJ1-2; possible D gene TRBD1, 6 bases. The V gene's germline CDR1 is PRHDT and CDR2 FYEKMQ (reference sequence). The V and J ends lost 5 bases and 7 bases respectively, with 14 bases between them. This CDR3 comprises 13 residues. In nucleotides, the CDR3 is TGTGCCAGCAGCCCGCGACAGGTGGGTGGCTACACCTTC. This encodes CASSPRQVGGYTF.

V gene TRBV10-3 combines with J gene TRBJ2-5; perhaps TRBD1 as D (5 bases). V shed 8 bases and J shed 5 bases, with 12 bases lying between them. This CDR3 comprises 12 residues. The V gene's germline CDR1 is ENHRY and CDR2 SYGVKD. The CDR3: CAIGQGRETQYF. Written as DNA, the CDR3 is TGTGCCATCGGTCAGGGCCGCGAGACCCAGTACTTC.

V and J are TRBV6-6 and TRBJ2-7; D is unresolved. Germline V gives CDR1 MNHNY, CDR2 SVGAGI (reference sequence). Trimming shortened V by 6 bases and J by 2 bases, and 11 bases separated the two germline ends. The CDR3 has 13 amino acids. Written as DNA, the CDR3 is TGTGCCAGCAGACTTCCGGGTCCCTACGAGCAGTACTTC. Translation: CASRLPGPYEQYF.

The gene calls are TRBV19 and TRBJ2-1; 7 bases match TRBD2. V shed 7 bases and J 9 bases; nucleotides not matched to a gene: 3. Germline V CDR1 and CDR2: LNHDA, SQIVND (reference sequence). This CDR3 comprises 11 residues. The CDR3 DNA follows: TGTGCCAGTAAGACTAGCTTTGAGCAGTTCTTC. Translated: CASKTSFEQFF.

The chain is built from TRBV29-1 and TRBJ2-1; D remains ambiguous. The germline V gene has CDR1 SQVTM and CDR2 ANQGSEA. CDR3 size: 11 residues. V gave up 7 bases and J gave up 8 bases, with 12 bases separating them. In DNA form, the CDR3 reads TGCAGCGCCACCAGTTCCGATGAGCAGTTCTTC. As protein: CSATSSDEQFF.

This chain joins TRBV4-1 and TRBJ1-2; D gene uncertain. Trimming stripped 1 base from V and 4 bases from J, with 13 bases between. Germline lookup yields CDR1 MGHRA and CDR2 YSYEKL. CDR3 size: 15 residues. CDR3 region: CASSQAAQVFYGYTF. For the CDR3, the DNA is TGCGCCAGCAGCCAAGCTGCGCAGGTATTCTATGGCTACACCTTC.

This chain uses TRBV27 with TRBJ1-5; 11 bases are shared with TRBD1. With 6 bases clipped from V and 3 bases from J, the junction kept 7 bases outside the gene matches. The CDR3 covers 16 residues. The V gene's germline CDR1 is MNHEY and CDR2 SMNVEV (reference sequence). The CDR3 reads CASSNLGQGANQPQHF. The CDR3 DNA reads TGTGCCAGCAGCAATTTAGGACAGGGGGCCAATCAGCCCCAGCATTTT.

V gene TRBV12-5 combines with J gene TRBJ1-5; D might be TRBD1 (5 bases). The CDR3 is 15 amino acids. CDR1 is LGHNT, CDR2 FRNRAP, per germline. V gave up 5 bases and J gave up 6 bases, with 17 bases separating them. As DNA, the CDR3 is TGTGCTAGTGGTGCATCCCACAGGATGGTTCAGCCCCAGCATTTT. Translating gives CASGASHRMVQPQHF.

V usage is TRBV7-9 and J usage is TRBJ2-7; D might be TRBD1 (6 bases). CDR1 SEHNR and CDR2 FQNEAQ come from the germline V gene (reference sequence). Trimming stripped 5 bases from V and 8 bases from J, with 10 bases between. The CDR3 runs 11 residues. The CDR3 coding sequence is TGTGCCAGCAGCCTCGACAGGCAGCAGTACTTC. Protein sequence: CASSLDRQQYF.

In its sample, this clone is medium-sized (0.01 to 0.1%). The chain joins TRBV15 to TRBJ2-1; D not certain. The CDR3 extends over 15 amino acids. Trimming shortened V by 3 bases and J by 1 base, and 10 bases separated the two germline ends. CDR1 is LNHNV and CDR2 is YYDKDF in the germline V gene (reference sequence). Here the CDR3 DNA reads TGTGCCACCAGCAGGGTAGCCGGGTCCTACAATGAGCAGTTCTTC. This gives the protein CATSRVAGSYNEQFF.

This chain connects TRBV13 to TRBJ2-7, with 10 positions matching TRBD2. The CDR3 has 15 residues. Germline CDR1 PRHDT, CDR2 FYEKMQ (reference sequence). Germline trimming cut 6 bases from V and 7 bases from J; bases unmatched to any gene: 12. As DNA, the CDR3 is TGTGCCAGCAGACCACGGGCTAGCGGGAGAGAAGAGCAGTACTTC. It codes for CASRPRASGREEQYF.

The chain combines TRBV6-1 with TRBJ1-5; unclear D gene. The V gene lost 0 bases and the J gene lost 9 bases, with 21 bases spanning the gap. Per the germline V gene, CDR1 is MNHNS and CDR2 is SASEGT. The length of the CDR3 is 17 residues. The CDR3 loop is CASSEALRVGGSGPQHF. The CDR3 DNA is TGTGCCAGCAGTGAAGCGCTAAGGGTTGGAGGCTCAGGGCCCCAGCATTTT.

This chain joins TRBV5-6 and TRBJ1-2; 11 nucleotides align to TRBD1. The junction had 6 bases not matched to a gene; V was cut back by 6 bases and J by 8 bases. CDR1 is SGHDT, CDR2 YYEEEE, per germline. The CDR3 is 13 amino acids. Here the CDR3 DNA reads TGTGCCAGCACCCCGGACAGGGGGCGCGGCTACACCTTC. This codes for CASTPDRGRGYTF.

This clone showed up just a few times. The chain combines TRBV7-2 with TRBJ2-2; D ambiguous. Germline CDR1 is SGHTA and CDR2 is FQGNSA. The V gene lost 5 bases and the J gene lost 0 bases, with 16 bases spanning the gap. The CDR3 has 17 amino acids. Written as DNA, the CDR3 is TGTGCCAGCAGCCCCTCCACGACAACCGCGAACACCGGGGAGCTGTTTTTT. Amino acids: CASSPSTTTANTGELFF.

The chain joins TRBV29-1 to TRBJ2-3; TRBD1 might be the D (6 bases). Trimming cost V 5 bases and J 3 bases, with 18 bases left between them. The germline V gene encodes CDR1 SQVTM and CDR2 ANQGSEA. There are 15 residues in the CDR3. CDR3 coding DNA: TGCAGCGTTCCCCGAGCGACAGGCGCGACAGATACGCAGTATTTT. Encoded protein: CSVPRATGATDTQYF.

V and J are TRBV6-5 and TRBJ1-2; 8 bases are shared with TRBD1. Per germline, CDR1 MNHEY and CDR2 SVGAGI. Losses at the gene ends were 6 bases for V and 6 bases for J; bases not matched to a gene: 6. CDR3 length: 13 residues. The CDR3 coding sequence is TGTGCCAGCAGAACGGACAGGGTGGATGGCTACACCTTC. This gives the protein CASRTDRVDGYTF.

The rearrangement joins TRBV27 to TRBJ1-5; TRBD1 might be the D (6 bases). This CDR3 is built from 15 residues. V gave up 2 bases and J gave up 2 bases, with 10 bases separating them. Germline lookup yields CDR1 MNHEY and CDR2 SMNVEV (reference sequence). The chain's CDR3 is CASSLDRLGNQPQHF. CDR3 in DNA: TGTGCCAGCAGTTTAGACAGGCTCGGCAATCAGCCCCAGCATTTT.

The chain uses TRBV9 and TRBJ2-1; 11 bases align to TRBD1. Losses at the gene ends were 4 bases for V and 8 bases for J; bases not matched to a gene: 11. The CDR3 has 16 residues. Germline CDR1 and CDR2: SGDLS and YYNGEE. The CDR3: CASSPRPDRGLYEQFF. In nucleotides, the CDR3 is TGTGCCAGCAGCCCGAGACCGGACAGGGGGCTCTATGAGCAGTTCTTC.

The rearrangement joins TRBV29-1 to TRBJ1-4; D uncertain. This CDR3 contains 11 residues. Trimming removed 7 bases from V and 14 bases from J, with 17 bases in between. CDR1 SQVTM and CDR2 ANQGSEA come from the germline V gene. The chain's CDR3 is CSAGVGKVLFF. DNA for the CDR3: TGCAGCGCCGGGGTGGGGAAAGTGCTGTTTTTT.